What follows describes a single TCR beta chain. The data derive from a study of control samples from healthy donors and cancer patients. Profiling relied on immunoSEQ multiplex PCR, and the TCRdb table lists in-frame clones only, not all of them. The sample carries approximately 52,000 clones, roughly 86% recorded once. Source material: blood. The sequence was obtained from a man aged 50-60 years in good health.

CDR3 in DNA: TGTGCCAGCAGTTTCAGAGGCAATCAGCCCCAGCATTTT. Its protein is CASSFRGNQPQHF. The chain combines TRBV12-3 or TRBV12-4 with TRBJ1-5; D is ambiguous. CDR3 size: 13 residues. V was trimmed by 3 bases and J by 2 bases, leaving 5 bases between them.